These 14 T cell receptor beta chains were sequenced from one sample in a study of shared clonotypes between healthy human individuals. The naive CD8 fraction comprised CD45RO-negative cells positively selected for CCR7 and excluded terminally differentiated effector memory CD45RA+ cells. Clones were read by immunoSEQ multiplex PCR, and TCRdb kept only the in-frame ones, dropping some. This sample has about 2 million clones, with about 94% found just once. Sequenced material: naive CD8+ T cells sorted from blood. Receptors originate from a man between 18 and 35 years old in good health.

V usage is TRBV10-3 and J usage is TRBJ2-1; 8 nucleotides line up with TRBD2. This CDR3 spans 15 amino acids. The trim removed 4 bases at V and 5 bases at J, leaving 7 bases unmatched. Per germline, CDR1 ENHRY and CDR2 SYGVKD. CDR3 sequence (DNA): TGTGCCATCAGTGCCCTGAGCGGGAGAGACAATGAGCAGTTCTTC. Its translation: CAISALSGRDNEQFF.

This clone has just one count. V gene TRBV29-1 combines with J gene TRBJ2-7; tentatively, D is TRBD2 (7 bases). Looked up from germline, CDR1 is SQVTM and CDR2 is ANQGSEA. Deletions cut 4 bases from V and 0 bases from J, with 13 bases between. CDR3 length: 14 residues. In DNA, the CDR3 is TGCAGCGTTGTGGGGGGGCCCTCCTCCTACGAGCAGTACTTC. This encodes CSVVGGPSSYEQYF.

The CDR3 region is CASSDTGTGVLAQYF. The CDR3 coding sequence is TGTGCCAGCAGTGACACCGGGACGGGGGTCCTAGCGCAGTATTTT. This chain joins TRBV27 and TRBJ2-3; possibly TRBD2 for D (6 bases). The V and J ends lost 5 bases and 10 bases respectively, with 22 bases between them. The germline gives CDR1 MNHEY, CDR2 SMNVEV (reference sequence). The CDR3 covers 15 residues.

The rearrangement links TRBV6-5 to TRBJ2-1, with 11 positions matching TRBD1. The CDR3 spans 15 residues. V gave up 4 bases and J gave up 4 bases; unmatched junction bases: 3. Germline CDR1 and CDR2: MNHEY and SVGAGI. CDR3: CASSSRDRGYNEQFF. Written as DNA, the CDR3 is TGTGCCAGCAGTTCCCGGGACAGGGGGTACAATGAGCAGTTCTTC.

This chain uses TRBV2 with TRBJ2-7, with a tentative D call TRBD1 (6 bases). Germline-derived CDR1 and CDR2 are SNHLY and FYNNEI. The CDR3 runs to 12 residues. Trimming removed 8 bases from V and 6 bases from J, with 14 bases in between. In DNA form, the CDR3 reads TGTGCCAGCTGGGCAGGGGTGGCCGAGCAGTACTTC. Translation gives CASWAGVAEQYF. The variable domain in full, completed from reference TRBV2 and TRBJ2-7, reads EPEVTQTPSHQVTQMGQEVILRCVPISNHLYFYWYRQILGQKVEFLVSFYNNEISEKSEIFDDQFSVERPDGSNFTLKIRSTKLEDSAMYFCASWAGVAEQYFGPGTRLTVT.

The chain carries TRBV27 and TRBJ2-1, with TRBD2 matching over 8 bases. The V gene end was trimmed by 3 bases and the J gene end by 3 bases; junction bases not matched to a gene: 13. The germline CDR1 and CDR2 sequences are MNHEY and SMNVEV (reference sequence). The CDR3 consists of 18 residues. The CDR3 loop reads CASSLLAGTRVLYNEQFF. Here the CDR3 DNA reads TGTGCCAGCAGTTTGCTAGCGGGTACACGCGTACTCTACAATGAGCAGTTCTTC.

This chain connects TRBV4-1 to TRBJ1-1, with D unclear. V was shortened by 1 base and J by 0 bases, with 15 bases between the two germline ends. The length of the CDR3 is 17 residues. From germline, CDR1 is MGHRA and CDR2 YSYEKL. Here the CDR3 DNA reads TGCGCCAGCAGCCAAGGCCCGCCCGGGGTTTTGAACACTGAAGCTTTCTTT. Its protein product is CASSQGPPGVLNTEAFF.

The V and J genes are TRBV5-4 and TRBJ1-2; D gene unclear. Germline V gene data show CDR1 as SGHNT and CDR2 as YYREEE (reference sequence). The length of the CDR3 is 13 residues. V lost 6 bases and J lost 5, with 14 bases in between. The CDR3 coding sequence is TGTGCCAGCACCCCCGGGGAGGTTTATGGCTACACCTTC. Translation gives CASTPGEVYGYTF.

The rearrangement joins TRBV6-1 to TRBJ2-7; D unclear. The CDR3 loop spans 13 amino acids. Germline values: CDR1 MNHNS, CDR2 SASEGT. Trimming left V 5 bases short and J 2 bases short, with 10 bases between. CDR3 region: CASSPWLPYEQYF. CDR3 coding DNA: TGTGCCAGCAGTCCGTGGCTCCCCTACGAGCAGTACTTC.

In DNA, the CDR3 is TGTGCCAGCAGCTCCCAGGGAGACCTTTGGGCCTACGAGCAGTACTTC. Protein: CASSSQGDLWAYEQYF. V usage is TRBV5-6 and J usage is TRBJ2-7; either TRBD1 or TRBD2 may supply D (5 bases each). CDR3 length: 16 amino acids. Germline lookup yields CDR1 SGHDT and CDR2 YYEEEE. V was shortened by 3 bases and J by 2 bases, with 18 bases between the two germline ends.

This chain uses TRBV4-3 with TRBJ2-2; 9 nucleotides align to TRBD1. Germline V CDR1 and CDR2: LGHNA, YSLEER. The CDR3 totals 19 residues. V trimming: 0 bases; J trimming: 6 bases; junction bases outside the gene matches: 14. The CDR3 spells CASSQEVTTGGGVPGELFF. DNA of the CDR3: TGCGCCAGCAGCCAAGAGGTTACGACAGGGGGTGGCGTACCCGGGGAGCTGTTTTTT.

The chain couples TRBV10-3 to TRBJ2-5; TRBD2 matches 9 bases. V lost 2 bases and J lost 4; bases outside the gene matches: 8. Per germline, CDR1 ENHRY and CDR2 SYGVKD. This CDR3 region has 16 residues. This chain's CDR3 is CAISEARGGASETQYF. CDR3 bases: TGTGCCATCAGTGAGGCGCGCGGGGGGGCCTCAGAGACCCAGTACTTC.

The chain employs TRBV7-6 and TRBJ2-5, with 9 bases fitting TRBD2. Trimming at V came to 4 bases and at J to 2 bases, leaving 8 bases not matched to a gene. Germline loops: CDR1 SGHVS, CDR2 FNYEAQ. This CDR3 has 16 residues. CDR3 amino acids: CASSSPLAGEQETQYF. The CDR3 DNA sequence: TGTGCCAGCAGCTCGCCACTAGCGGGTGAACAAGAGACCCAGTACTTC.

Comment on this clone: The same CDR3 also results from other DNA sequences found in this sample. CDR3 amino acids: CASSLGDSTDTQYF. In DNA, the CDR3 is TGTGCCAGCAGCTTAGGTGACAGCACAGATACGCAGTATTTT. The chain combines TRBV7-9 with TRBJ2-3; D is undetermined. The V gene lost 1 base and the J gene lost 0 bases, with 5 bases spanning the gap. This CDR3 spans 14 amino acids. Per germline, CDR1 SEHNR and CDR2 FQNEAQ (reference sequence).